This TCR beta chain was sequenced for a study of radiotherapy plus CTLA-4 blockade in lung cancer. Whole-study context: An objective response was seen in 15% to 20% of patients, and disease control in roughly 28%. Study observations and caveats: Interferon-beta, together with early blood T cell clone dynamics, reportedly best predicted response. There was expansion of tumor-derived TCR clones in blood after radiotherapy plus ipilimumab.

Comments on this clone: Antigen unknown.

Libraries were prepared by immunoSEQ multiplex PCR; TCRdb keeps only in-frame clonotypes and omits some of them. In the table there are some 120,000 clones, about four fifths of which are singletons. This receptor was obtained from a human donor with non-small cell lung cancer that progressed on radiotherapy plus ipilimumab. Some clones in this sample may be carry-over from other donors' samples. The sample consisted of peripheral blood, taken from a patient treated with radiotherapy plus ipilimumab.

The CDR3 coding sequence is TGCAGTACTAAAAATGAGGAGCAGTTCTTC. This codes for CSTKNEEQFF. This sequence joins TRBV20-1 and TRBJ2-1; D gene uncertain. Between the trimmed V and J ends, which lost 8 bases and 10 bases, there was a span of 12 bases. The germline CDR1 and CDR2 sequences are DFQATT and SNEGSKA (reference sequence). The CDR3 spans 10 residues.